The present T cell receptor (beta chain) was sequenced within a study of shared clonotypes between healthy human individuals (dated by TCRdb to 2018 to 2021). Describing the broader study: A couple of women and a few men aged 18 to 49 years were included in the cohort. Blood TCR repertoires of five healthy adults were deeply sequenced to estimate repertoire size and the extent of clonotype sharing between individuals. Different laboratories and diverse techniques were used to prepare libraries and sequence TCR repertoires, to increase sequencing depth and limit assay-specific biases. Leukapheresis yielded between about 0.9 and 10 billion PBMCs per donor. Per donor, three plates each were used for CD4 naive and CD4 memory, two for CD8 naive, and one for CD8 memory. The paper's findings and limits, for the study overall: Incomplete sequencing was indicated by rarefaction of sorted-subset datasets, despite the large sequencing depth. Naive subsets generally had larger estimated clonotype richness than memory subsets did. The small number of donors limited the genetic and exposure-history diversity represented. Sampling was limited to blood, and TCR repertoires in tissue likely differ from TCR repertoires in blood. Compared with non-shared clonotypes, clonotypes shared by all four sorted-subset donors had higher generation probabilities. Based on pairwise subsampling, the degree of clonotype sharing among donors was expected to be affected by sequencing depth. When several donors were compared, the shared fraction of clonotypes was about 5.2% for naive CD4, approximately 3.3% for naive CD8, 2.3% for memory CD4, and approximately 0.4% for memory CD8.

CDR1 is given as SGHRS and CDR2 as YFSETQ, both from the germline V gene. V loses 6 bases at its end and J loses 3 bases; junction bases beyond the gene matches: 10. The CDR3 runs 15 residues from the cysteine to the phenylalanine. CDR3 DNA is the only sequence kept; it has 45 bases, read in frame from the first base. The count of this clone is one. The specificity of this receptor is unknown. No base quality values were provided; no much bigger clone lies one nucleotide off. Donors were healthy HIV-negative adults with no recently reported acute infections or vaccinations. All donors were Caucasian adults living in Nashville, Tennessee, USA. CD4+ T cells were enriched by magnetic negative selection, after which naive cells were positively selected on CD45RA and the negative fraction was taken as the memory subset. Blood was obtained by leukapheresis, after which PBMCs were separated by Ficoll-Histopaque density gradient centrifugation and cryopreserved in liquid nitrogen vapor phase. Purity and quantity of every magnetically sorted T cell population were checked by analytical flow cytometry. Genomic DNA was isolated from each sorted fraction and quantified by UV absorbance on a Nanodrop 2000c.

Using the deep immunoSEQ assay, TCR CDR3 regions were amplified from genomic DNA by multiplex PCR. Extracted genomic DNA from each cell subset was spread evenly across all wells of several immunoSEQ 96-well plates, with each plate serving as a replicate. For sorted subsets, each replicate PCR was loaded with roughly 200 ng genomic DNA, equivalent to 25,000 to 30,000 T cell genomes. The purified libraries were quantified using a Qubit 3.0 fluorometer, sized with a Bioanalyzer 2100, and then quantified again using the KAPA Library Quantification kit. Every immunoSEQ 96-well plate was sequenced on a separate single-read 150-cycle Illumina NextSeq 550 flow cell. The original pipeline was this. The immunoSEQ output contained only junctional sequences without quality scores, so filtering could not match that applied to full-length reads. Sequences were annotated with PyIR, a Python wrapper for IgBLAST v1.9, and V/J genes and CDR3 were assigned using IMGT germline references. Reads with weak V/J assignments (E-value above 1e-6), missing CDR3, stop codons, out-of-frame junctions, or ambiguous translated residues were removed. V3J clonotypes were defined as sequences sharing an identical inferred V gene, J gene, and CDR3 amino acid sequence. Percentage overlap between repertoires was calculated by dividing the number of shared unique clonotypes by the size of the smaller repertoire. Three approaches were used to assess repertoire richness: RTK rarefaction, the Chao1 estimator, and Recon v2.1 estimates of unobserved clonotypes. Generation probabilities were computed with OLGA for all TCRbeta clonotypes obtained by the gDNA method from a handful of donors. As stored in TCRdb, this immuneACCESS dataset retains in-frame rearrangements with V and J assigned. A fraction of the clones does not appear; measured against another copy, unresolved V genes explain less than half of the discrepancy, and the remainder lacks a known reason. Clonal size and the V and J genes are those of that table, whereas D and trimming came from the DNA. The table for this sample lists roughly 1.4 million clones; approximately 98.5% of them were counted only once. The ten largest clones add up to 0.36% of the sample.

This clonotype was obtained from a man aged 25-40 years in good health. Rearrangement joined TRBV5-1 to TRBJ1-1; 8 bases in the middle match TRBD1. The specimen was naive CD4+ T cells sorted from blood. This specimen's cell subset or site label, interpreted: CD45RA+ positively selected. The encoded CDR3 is CASTLLGQEDTEAFF. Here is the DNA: TGCGCCAGCACGTTATTGGGACAGGAGGACACTGAAGCTTTCTTT.